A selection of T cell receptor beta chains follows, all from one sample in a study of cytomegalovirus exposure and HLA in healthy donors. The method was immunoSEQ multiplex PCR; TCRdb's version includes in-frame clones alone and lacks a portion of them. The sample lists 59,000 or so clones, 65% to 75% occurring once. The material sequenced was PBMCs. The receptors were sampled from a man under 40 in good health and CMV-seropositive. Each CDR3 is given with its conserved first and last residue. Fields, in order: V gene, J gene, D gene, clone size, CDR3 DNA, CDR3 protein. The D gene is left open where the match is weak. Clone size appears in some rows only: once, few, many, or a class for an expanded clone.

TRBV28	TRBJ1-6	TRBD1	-	TGTGCCATCGGGACAGGGGGGGCCCCGAAGAATTCACCCCTCCACTTT	CAIGTGGAPKNSPLHF
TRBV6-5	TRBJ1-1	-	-	TGTGCCACCAAAACAGGCTACACTGAAGCTTTCTTT	CATKTGYTEAFF
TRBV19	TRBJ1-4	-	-	TGTGCCAGTAGCCATCAGGACAGAATAAATGAAAAACTGTTTTTT	CASSHQDRINEKLFF
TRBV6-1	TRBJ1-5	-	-	TGTGCCAGCGGAGGTGCGGATTATCAGCCCCAGCATTTT	CASGGADYQPQHF
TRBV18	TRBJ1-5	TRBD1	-	TGTGCCAGCTCAATTGCCGGGACAGAAAATCAGCCCCAGCATTTT	CASSIAGTENQPQHF
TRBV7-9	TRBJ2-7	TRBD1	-	TGTGCCAGCAGCTTAGGACAGGGTTATTGGGGGCAGTACTTC	CASSLGQGYWGQYF
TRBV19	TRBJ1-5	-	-	TGTGCCAGTAGTAAGACAGGAGAGGTTCAGCCCCAGCATTTT	CASSKTGEVQPQHF
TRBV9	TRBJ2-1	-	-	TGTGCCAGCAGCGTAGCACAGAATGAGCAGTTCTTC	CASSVAQNEQFF
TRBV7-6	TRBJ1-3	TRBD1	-	TGTGCCAGCAGCTTAACCCCCCCAGGGGGCTCTGGAAACACCATATATTTT	CASSLTPPGGSGNTIYF
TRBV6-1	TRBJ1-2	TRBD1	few	TGTGCCAGCACCTCGGGACAGGGGGCAGGCTATGGCTACACCTTC	CASTSGQGAGYGYTF
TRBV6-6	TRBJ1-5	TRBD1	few	TGTGCCAGCTGTACAGGGGCGGGCAATCAGCCCCAGCATTTT	CASCTGAGNQPQHF
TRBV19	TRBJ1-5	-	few	TGTGCCAGTAGTCTCCCAGCGGGGGGACAGCCCCAGCATTTT	CASSLPAGGQPQHF
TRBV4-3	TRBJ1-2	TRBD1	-	TGCGCCAGCAGCCAAGAGACAGGGGAGTTCATTGGCTACACCTTC	CASSQETGEFIGYTF
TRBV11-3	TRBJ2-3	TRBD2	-	TGTGCCAGCAGCTTTTCGGGGGGGCGGGATACGCAGTATTTT	CASSFSGGRDTQYF
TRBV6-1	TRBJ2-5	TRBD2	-	TGTGCCAGCGGTCCTAGCGGGACGGAGACCCAGTACTTC	CASGPSGTETQYF
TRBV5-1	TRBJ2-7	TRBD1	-	TGCGCCAGCAGGCCCGACCGGGGACAGGGGACCTACGAGCAGTACTTC	CASRPDRGQGTYEQYF
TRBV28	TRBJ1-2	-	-	TGTGCCAGCAGTTTCAGGGTTATCTCTAACTATGGCTACACCTTC	CASSFRVISNYGYTF
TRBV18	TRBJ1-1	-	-	TGTGCCAGCTCACCGAGTAGAGGGACTGAAGCTTTCTTT	CASSPSRGTEAFF
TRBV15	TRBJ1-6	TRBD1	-	TGTGCCACCAGCAGAGCAGGGGGCGATGAATCACCCCTCCACTTT	CATSRAGGDESPLHF
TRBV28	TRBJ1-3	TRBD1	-	TGTGCCAGCAGTTTTCAGAGGGGGCACACCATATATTTT	CASSFQRGHTIYF
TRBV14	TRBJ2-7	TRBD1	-	TGTGCCAGCAGCCAGACAGGGGCAGGCGAGCAGTACTTC	CASSQTGAGEQYF
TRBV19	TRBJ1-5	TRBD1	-	TGTGCCAGTAGATCAGGGGGGGACAGGGGAAGGCAGCCCCAGCATTTT	CASRSGGDRGRQPQHF
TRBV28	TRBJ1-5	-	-	TGTGCCAGCAGTTTTTCCAGGGATCAGCCCCAGCATTTT	CASSFSRDQPQHF
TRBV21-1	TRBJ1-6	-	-	TGTGCCAGCAGCAAAGTGCCGAGGGATTCACCCCTCCACTTT	CASSKVPRDSPLHF
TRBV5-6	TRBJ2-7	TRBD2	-	TGTGCCAGCAGCGCAGCGGGACGGACTACCTACGAGCAGTACTTC	CASSAAGRTTYEQYF
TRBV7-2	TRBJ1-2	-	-	TGTGCCAGCAGCCGACAGTCTAGCTATGGCTACACCTTC	CASSRQSSYGYTF
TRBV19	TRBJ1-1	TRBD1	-	TGTGCCAGTAGTATAACAGGGGGCTCTGAAGCTTTCTTT	CASSITGGSEAFF
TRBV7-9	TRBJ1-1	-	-	TGTGCCAGCAGCTTAGGACAGATAAACACTGAAGCTTTCTTT	CASSLGQINTEAFF
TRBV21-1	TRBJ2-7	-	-	TGTGCCATCCCCGGGACAGGGAGTTTCTCCCATCCTATAGAGCGCTACGAGCAGTACTTC	CAIPGTGSFSHPIERYEQYF
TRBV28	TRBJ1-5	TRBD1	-	TGTGCCAGCAGCTTCAGGGGGTTTCGCGACTATAGCAATCAGCCCCAGCATTTT	CASSFRGFRDYSNQPQHF
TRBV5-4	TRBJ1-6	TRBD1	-	TGTGCCAGTGGGGACAGGGCCTCACCCCTCCACTTT	CASGDRASPLHF
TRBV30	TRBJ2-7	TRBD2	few	TGTGCCTGGACCCGCTCCTGGCTAGCGGGAACCTACGAGCAGTACTTC	CAWTRSWLAGTYEQYF
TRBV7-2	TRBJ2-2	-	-	TGTGCCAGCAGCTTTCCAGGGAACACCGGGGAGCTGTTTTTT	CASSFPGNTGELFF
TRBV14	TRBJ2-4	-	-	TGTGCCAGCAGCCGTGGACAGATTCTAGCCAAAAACATTCAGTACTTC	CASSRGQILAKNIQYF
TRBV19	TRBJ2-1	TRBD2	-	TGTGCCAGTAGTGTGGGACTAGCGGGCAATGAGCAGTTCTTC	CASSVGLAGNEQFF
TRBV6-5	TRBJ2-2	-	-	TGTGCCAGCACCAAGGGGGATTGGACTGTCGGGGAGCTGTTTTTT	CASTKGDWTVGELFF
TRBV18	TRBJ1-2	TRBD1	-	TGTGCCAGCGAACGGGACAGGGAAACTGGCTACACCTTC	CASERDRETGYTF